This T cell receptor beta chain was identified in a study of blood T cells in healthy people across ages (dated by TCRdb to between 2015 and 2017). In terms of the full investigation: In model experiments, roughly one uniquely barcoded TCR beta cDNA molecule per two T cells was captured by template switching. The study measured age-related changes in TCR beta repertoire diversity using deep sequencing normalized with unique cDNA molecular identifiers. Four age groups were formed from the donors: young (average about 16 years), middle-aged (less than 40), aged (roughly 56) and long-lived (more than 75). For two donors (one aged 18 to 29 and one aged 80 or older), the study analyzed two additional independent replicas of 1 million unique cDNA reads from the same blood draw.

The library was built by means of 5' RACE. Data came from an Illumina HiSeq 2500. A second 7 to 11 cycle PCR used a sample-barcoded 5' primer and a J-beta primer mix. A unique molecular identifier was introduced onto each TCR beta cDNA molecule by a template-switch 5' adaptor carrying 12 random nucleotides. Each sample yielded at least 2.5 million CDR3-containing paired-end reads. The Mint cDNA synthesis kit, primed by a TRBC-specific oligonucleotide, was used to synthesize first-strand cDNA from all RNA. Following uracil-DNA glycosylase treatment, all cDNA underwent a first 18-cycle PCR with the universal primers M1SS and BC2_uni_R. Per the original workflow: Each sample was normalized by randomly selecting 1 million high-quality reads, each carrying a distinct molecular identifier. Reads sharing molecular identifiers were discarded rather than binned into consensus sequences. CDR3 identification, clonotype clustering and error correction used MiTCR with a Q25 quality threshold and the strictest error-elimination algorithm. A nonparametric unseen species model with Euler transformation was used to estimate a lower bound on total TCR beta diversity. Using fastp trimming at Q25 and MiXCR clonotype assembly, TCRdb reanalyzed the public sequencing data and kept in-frame beta chains. Rows matching on CDR3 protein sequence are summarized as one entry with the most common DNA and genes. These V and J calls originate from TCRdb's pipeline instead of the authors' own analysis. The sample profile shows 450,000 to 600,000 distinct CDR3 sequences; about a quarter of them were found once. The leading ten clones occupy approximately 3.5% of the sample.

V gives up 4 bases and J gives up 1 base, and the segment between their germline ends measures 17 bases. The germline V gene specifies SGHRS as CDR1 and YFSETQ as CDR2. The CDR3 goes from the cysteine to the phenylalanine over 16 residues. The read is trimmed to its CDR3 DNA, 48 bases read in frame from base 1. General study outcomes and caveats: There was a strong correlation between observed TCR beta diversity and the percentage of naive T cells measured by flow cytometry. Because donor CMV infection status was unknown, age-related changes in expanded clonotypes were potentially confounded. Compared with the aged group, the long-lived group had more naive CD4+ T cells, fewer expanded clones and increased TCR diversity, a pattern suggesting age selection. Observed TCR beta diversity per million T cells fell roughly linearly with age, and a significant reduction was already apparent by age around 40. Total diversity estimates from one million sequenced T cells were considered lower bounds and underestimates. Since profiling was done on bulk unsorted PBMCs, naive and antigen-experienced compartments could not be conclusively compared.

This clonotype appeared a few times. Its target antigen remains unknown. The sample holds no much larger clone one base away, and base qualities are not on file. The roughly 39 donors, aged roughly 6 to 95 years, were systemically healthy Caucasian individuals from Russia. Each donor gave about 9.2 milliliters of peripheral blood, drawn into EDTA-treated Vacutainer tubes. Ficoll-Paque density-gradient centrifugation was used to isolate PBMCs, with at least 6.5 million per sample. Trizol reagent was used to extract total RNA from the PBMCs, yielding at least 6 micrograms per sample. For every donor, flow cytometry on a PBMC aliquot measured the percentage of naive CD45RAhigh/CD27high T cells. Separately, the same data were catalogued under a study of T cells of mothers and their children. The second study's authors report: Nine systemically healthy Caucasian individuals, comprising three mothers and their six children, were included as donors. cDNA synthesis used all of the extracted RNA, with approximately 1.4 ug of RNA in each 15 ul reaction. Sample barcodes and 2-4 random nucleotides were added via the M1S primer in the second PCR. Over 8.5 million TCR beta CDR3 reads were obtained for each mother, and 2.5 million to 3 million reads were obtained for each child. Thymic selection shapes the output of TCR recombination in a similar way in related and unrelated pairs, and inherited differences have a minor effect. Normalized repertoire overlap was always slightly but never significantly higher in related than unrelated mother-child pairs. Persistent microchimeric T cell clones were not detected, at a sensitivity of about 100 clones per million clonotypes. Deep NGS was used in the study to compare the TCR beta repertoires of mothers and children and to look for features that separate related mother-child pairs from unrelated individuals. On average, the children were approximately 11 +/- 4 years old, while the mothers were approximately 40 +/- 4 years old. After adapters were ligated using NEBNext reagents, the libraries underwent 100+100 nt paired-end sequencing on an Illumina HiSeq 2000. Mother and child libraries were prepared a month apart and sequenced in separate runs to prevent cross-contamination. For each donor, somewhere between 500,000 and 2,000,000 distinct TCR beta clonotypes were identified. Naive TCR beta clonotypes were estimated from low-frequency clonotypes matched to each donor's FACS-determined naive share, without sorting.

Sample: blood. The origin of this receptor is a boy younger than 10 in good health. The sequence is built from TRBV5-1 and TRBJ1-1, with a tentative D gene TRBD1 over 6 matching bases. Here the CDR3 is given as CASSPRGGIANTEAFF. The base sequence is TGCGCCAGCAGCCCAAGGGGGGGCATTGCGAACACTGAAGCTTTCTTT.